The 13 T cell receptor beta chains presented below share a single source sample, sequenced in a study of blood T cell repertoires in COVID-19. The table came from immunoSEQ multiplex PCR; TCRdb's copy has only in-frame clones and leaves some out. There are about 17,000 clones in the sample; around nine tenths occur only once, and roughly 4.7% lies in the top ten. Material: peripheral blood. These receptors were taken from a man aged 60 to 75 with active COVID-19.

This clone was counted a single time. V gene TRBV7-9 combines with J gene TRBJ1-4, with 7 bases that match TRBD1. Germline V gene data show CDR1 as SEHNR and CDR2 as FQNEAQ (reference sequence). The CDR3 runs 15 residues. The V segment lost 5 bases and the J segment 8 bases; nucleotides outside the gene matches: 11. The CDR3 DNA sequence: TGTGCCAGCAGCCCACAAGGGGGCTCGACGGAAAAACTGTTTTTT. Translating gives CASSPQGGSTEKLFF.

The sample holds a few counts of this clone. CDR3 nucleotides: TGCGCCAGCAGCCCTCCTAGCGGGGGGTGGGAGACCCAGTACTTC. It encodes CASSPPSGGWETQYF. The rearrangement uses TRBV4-1 and TRBJ2-5; TRBD2 matches at 11 bases. The CDR3 sequence is 15 residues long. Germline-derived CDR1 and CDR2 are MGHRA and YSYEKL. Trimming cost V 4 bases and J 5 bases; bases outside gene matches: 6.

This clone occurred once. The genes are TRBV6-1 and TRBJ2-3; TRBD2 matches 13 bases. This CDR3 spans 16 amino acids. Trimming at V came to 3 bases and at J to 4 bases, leaving 4 bases not matched to a gene. Looked up from germline, CDR1 is MNHNS and CDR2 is SASEGT. The CDR3 loop reads CASSDTGLAGADTQYF. The CDR3 bases are TGTGCCAGCAGTGATACCGGACTAGCGGGGGCAGATACGCAGTATTTT.

The chain uses TRBV19 and TRBJ1-2; no firm D call. Germline V CDR1 and CDR2: LNHDA, SQIVND (reference sequence). The CDR3 runs to 15 residues. Deletions cut 3 bases from V and 2 bases from J, with 13 bases between. The CDR3 bases are TGTGCCAGTAGTATCGGCGGCAGCGGCAACTATGGCTACACCTTC. It encodes CASSIGGSGNYGYTF.

The V and J genes are TRBV7-2 and TRBJ1-1; 9 nucleotides agree with TRBD1. CDR1 is SGHTA, CDR2 FQGNSA, per germline. The V gene end was trimmed by 6 bases and the J gene end by 1 base; junction bases not matched to a gene: 9. The CDR3 is 16 residues long. The CDR3 protein is CASSRDREFRNTEAFF. CDR3 in DNA: TGTGCCAGCAGTCGGGACAGGGAATTTAGGAACACTGAAGCTTTCTTT.

The CDR3 protein is CASNPTFQQGSNYGYTF. In DNA, the CDR3 is TGCGCCAGCAACCCCACTTTTCAGCAGGGATCTAACTATGGCTACACCTTC. The chain recombines TRBV5-1 with TRBJ1-2; possible D gene TRBD1, 5 bases. The CDR3 is made up of 17 amino acids. Trimming stripped 6 bases from V and 0 bases from J, with 21 bases between. CDR1 and CDR2 (germline): SGHRS, YFSETQ.

This sequence joins TRBV4-2 and TRBJ1-5; D is perhaps TRBD1 (5 bases). The CDR3 has 15 residues. Deletions cut 5 bases from V and 4 bases from J, with 15 bases between. CDR1 and CDR2 (germline): LGHNA, YNFKEQ. The DNA of the CDR3 is TGTGCCAGCAGCGCAGAATGGGGCATAAATCAGCCCCAGCATTTT. Translation gives CASSAEWGINQPQHF.

The rearrangement joins TRBV18 to TRBJ2-1, with 10 bases that match TRBD1. The CDR3 runs 16 residues. Trimming at V came to 2 bases and at J to 7 bases, leaving 8 bases not matched to a gene. Germline V CDR1 and CDR2: KGHSH, LQKENI. The CDR3 nucleotides are TGTGCCAGCTCACCAAGCCGGACAGGGGGGTCTAATGAGCAGTTCTTC. It yields the protein CASSPSRTGGSNEQFF.

The V gene is TRBV11-2, the J gene TRBJ2-3; 8 bases line up with TRBD1. Looked up from germline, CDR1 is SGHAT and CDR2 is FQNNGV. The V and J ends lost 5 bases and 3 bases, in that order; junction bases with no gene match: 10. This CDR3 is 16 amino acids long. The CDR3 here is CASSAGGRGATDTQYF. The CDR3 region has the DNA TGTGCCAGCAGCGCAGGGGGCAGGGGAGCGACAGATACGCAGTATTTT.

This rearrangement joins TRBV10-1 to TRBJ1-6, with 10 bases matching TRBD1. This CDR3 comprises 15 residues. V shed 2 bases, J shed 8 bases, and the junction held 3 bases outside the gene matches. Germline CDR1 is WNHNN and CDR2 is SYGVQD (reference sequence). CDR3 bases: TGCGCCAGCAGTGAGGGGACAGGGGTACATTCACCCCTCCACTTT. Its protein product is CASSEGTGVHSPLHF.

This chain connects TRBV27 to TRBJ2-3, with 11 nucleotides matching TRBD2. Trimming at V came to 2 bases and at J to 8 bases, leaving 6 bases not matched to a gene. Germline V lookup: CDR1 MNHEY, CDR2 SMNVEV (reference sequence). The CDR3 contains 15 residues. CDR3 protein: CASSLRLAGRGTQYF. The DNA for the CDR3 is TGTGCCAGCAGTTTAAGACTAGCGGGGCGTGGTACGCAGTATTTT.

The chain links TRBV6-5 to TRBJ2-2; D is unclear. The CDR3 extends over 14 amino acids. The ends were cut back, 6 bases at V and 0 bases at J, with 8 bases in the middle. In germline, CDR1 is MNHEY, CDR2 SVGAGI. The CDR3 sequence is CASSSVPNTGELFF. CDR3 DNA: TGTGCCAGCAGCTCCGTCCCGAACACCGGGGAGCTGTTTTTT.

J is TRBJ2-5 and V is TRBV29-1; no clear D gene. Germline values: CDR1 SQVTM, CDR2 ANQGSEA. V was cut by 1 base and J by 3 bases, with 6 bases left in between. The CDR3 contains 12 residues. CDR3 in amino acids: CSVEVSEETQYF. CDR3 DNA: TGCAGCGTTGAAGTATCAGAAGAGACCCAGTACTTC.